The clone carrying this T cell receptor (beta chain) was counted many times. This sample is part of a study of T cells in Graves' hyperthyroidism and ophthalmopathy. Researchers amplified the TCR beta CDR3 regions from RNA transcripts. A set of HTBI primers served as the primers for a first-round RT-PCR of the TCR CDR3. In TCRdb, the multiplex PCR reads were re-called with MiXCR into one record per CDR3 protein. The sample holds about 350,000 distinct CDR3 sequences, about 15% seen once. The sample taken for sequencing was blood. The sequence was obtained from a woman aged 25 to 39 with Graves' hyperthyroidism.

CDR3 nucleotides: TGTGCCAGCAGCCCTGCCAGGGGGGGCTTTCAAGAGACCCAGTACTTC. Protein: CASSPARGGFQETQYF. This chain links TRBV11-2 with TRBJ2-5; D tentatively fits TRBD1 or TRBD2 (7 bases each). The CDR3 runs to 16 residues. V lost 5 bases and J 2 bases, leaving 18 bases between the germline ends. Germline values: CDR1 SGHAT, CDR2 FQNNGV.